A single sample is the source of the 28 T cell receptor beta chains below, sequenced in a study of T cell responses to AZD1222 COVID-19 vaccine. Generated by immunoSEQ multiplex PCR, the TCRdb table keeps only in-frame clones and is missing some. The table has around 150,000 clones, around 89% seen once. Sequenced here: peripheral blood, sampled 28 days after the second AZD1222 dose. The receptor source for this set is an adult who received the AZD1222 COVID-19 vaccine.

The rearrangement uses TRBV5-4 and TRBJ1-2; TRBD1 might be the D (5 bases). Germline V CDR1 and CDR2: SGHNT, YYREEE (reference sequence). The CDR3 contains 13 residues. V lost 0 bases and J lost 5, with 8 bases in between. Here the CDR3 reads CASSLDRMYGYTF. CDR3 sequence (DNA): TGTGCCAGCAGCTTGGACAGGATGTATGGCTACACCTTC.

The rearrangement uses TRBV2 and TRBJ1-2; D perhaps matches TRBD1 (6 bases). Trimming removed 6 bases from V and 13 bases from J, with 15 bases in between. The CDR3 contains 11 residues. In germline, CDR1 is SNHLY, CDR2 FYNNEI. The CDR3 nucleotides read TGTGCCAGCAGCGTCGTACAGGGCCCCACCTTC. Translating it yields CASSVVQGPTF. The complete variable domain, with remaining parts taken from reference TRBV2 and TRBJ1-2, reads EPEVTQTPSHQVTQMGQEVILRCVPISNHLYFYWYRQILGQKVEFLVSFYNNEISEKSEIFDDQFSVERPDGSNFTLKIRSTKLEDSAMYFCASSVVQGPTFGSGTRLTVV.

The chain is built from TRBV18 and TRBJ1-1; tentative D call: TRBD1 (5 bases). The CDR3 is made up of 13 amino acids. Germline lookup yields CDR1 KGHSH and CDR2 LQKENI. The ends were cut back, 0 bases at V and 12 bases at J, with 14 bases in the middle. The CDR3 sequence: CASSPPGPRQPFF. The CDR3 DNA sequence: TGTGCCAGCTCACCACCGGGGCCCAGACAGCCTTTCTTT. The entire variable domain, with the rest obtained from reference TRBV18 and TRBJ1-1, is as follows: NAGVMQNPRHLVRRRGQEARLRCSPMKGHSHVYWYRQLPEEGLKFMVYLQKENIIDESGMPKERFSAEFPKEGPSILRIQQVVRGDSAAYFCASSPPGPRQPFFGQGTRLTVV.

The count of this clone is one. The chain carries TRBV5-6 and TRBJ1-2, with D unclear. This CDR3 has 11 amino acids. The germline CDR1 and CDR2 sequences are SGHDT and YYEEEE. Between the trimmed V and J ends, which lost 2 bases and 3 bases, there was a span of 2 bases. CDR3 DNA: TGTGCCAGCAGCTTACACTATGGCTACACCTTC. It is translated as CASSLHYGYTF.

CDR3 amino acids: CASSLYGDTQYF. The CDR3 DNA reads as TGTGCCAGCAGCTTGTACGGAGATACGCAGTATTTT. V is TRBV7-2 and J is TRBJ2-3; D is undetermined. V shed 3 bases and J shed 5 bases, with 6 bases lying between them. The germline V gene has CDR1 SGHTA and CDR2 FQGNSA. The CDR3 covers 12 residues.

The V and J genes are TRBV11-3 and TRBJ1-1; D unclear. This CDR3 has 14 amino acids. Deletions cut 1 base from V and 11 bases from J, with 17 bases between. Per the germline V gene, CDR1 is SGHNT and CDR2 is YENEEA. CDR3 nucleotides: TGTGCCAGCAGCTTAGGAGGCAGTAAAACTACGGCTTTCTTT. It translates to CASSLGGSKTTAFF. Complete variable domain (other parts from reference TRBV11-3 and TRBJ1-1): EAGVVQSPRYKIIEKKQPVAFWCNPISGHNTLYWYLQNLGQGPELLIRYENEEAVDDSQLPKDRFSAERLKGVDSTLKIQPAELGDSAVYLCASSLGGSKTTAFFGQGTRLTVV.

Only a few counts were recorded for this clone. The rearrangement joins TRBV19 to TRBJ1-2; 8 nucleotides align to TRBD1. Trimming cost V 5 bases and J 4 bases; bases outside gene matches: 6. The CDR3 consists of 14 residues. Germline V CDR1 and CDR2: LNHDA, SQIVND (reference sequence). The CDR3 region has the DNA TGTGCCAGTAGTCCGGACAGGGACATCTATGGCTACACCTTC. Translated, it gives CASSPDRDIYGYTF. The full variable domain, completed using reference TRBV19 and TRBJ1-2, is DGGITQSPKYLFRKEGQNVTLSCEQNLNHDAMYWYRQDPGQGLRLIYYSQIVNDFQKGDIAEGYSVSREKKESFPLTVTSAQKNPTAFYLCASSPDRDIYGYTFGSGTRLTVV.

This clone is a singleton in its sample. V usage is TRBV6-6 and J usage is TRBJ1-3; 7 bases match TRBD1. CDR3 size: 13 residues. CDR1 MNHNY and CDR2 SVGAGI come from the germline V gene (reference sequence). Trimming cost V 2 bases and J 7 bases; bases outside gene matches: 2. The CDR3 DNA reads as TGTGCCAGCAGTTACCCAGGGGGGAACACCATATATTTT. Protein: CASSYPGGNTIYF.

The chain uses TRBV6-6 and TRBJ2-7; D remains unclear. Germline CDR1 reads MNHNY; CDR2 reads SVGAGI (reference sequence). With 0 bases removed from V and 1 base from J, the gap between germline ends came to 4 bases. The CDR3 consists of 13 residues. This CDR3 is CASSYSRSYEQYF. DNA for the CDR3: TGTGCCAGCAGTTACTCGAGGTCCTACGAGCAGTACTTC.

This chain joins TRBV7-9 and TRBJ2-3, with D possibly TRBD2 on 6 matching bases. V dropped 3 bases and J dropped 9 bases, with 13 bases sitting between them. The length of the CDR3 is 13 residues. Per the germline V gene, CDR1 is SEHNR and CDR2 is FQNEAQ (reference sequence). Written as DNA, the CDR3 is TGTGCCAGCAGCTTGTCCGATGGGGGGACGCAGTATTTT. It specifies CASSLSDGGTQYF.

This chain joins TRBV13 and TRBJ2-2; D remains ambiguous. Germline values: CDR1 PRHDT, CDR2 FYEKMQ (reference sequence). The CDR3 contains 15 residues. Trimming shortened V by 6 bases and J by 6 bases, and 17 bases separated the two germline ends. CDR3 coding DNA: TGTGCCAGCAGAAAAACGGGTGCTGGCTCCGGGGAGCTGTTTTTT. It codes for CASRKTGAGSGELFF. The entire variable domain, with the rest obtained from reference TRBV13 and TRBJ2-2, is as follows: AAGVIQSPRHLIKEKRETATLKCYPIPRHDTVYWYQQGPGQDPQFLISFYEKMQSDKGSIPDRFSAQQFSDYHSELNMSSLELGDSALYFCASRKTGAGSGELFFGEGSRLTVL.

The J gene is TRBJ2-1, the V gene TRBV30; 10 bases map to TRBD1. CDR1 GTSNPN and CDR2 SVGIG come from the germline V gene (reference sequence). V shed 4 bases, J shed 5 bases, and the junction held 11 bases outside the gene matches. The CDR3 loop spans 16 amino acids. The CDR3 DNA reads as TGTGCCTGGATGTTGACCGGGACAGGGGTAAACAATGAGCAGTTCTTC. Its translation: CAWMLTGTGVNNEQFF.

V is TRBV9 and J is TRBJ1-6; 8 bases map to TRBD1. Germline V CDR1 and CDR2: SGDLS, YYNGEE. This CDR3 has 19 residues. The V gene end was trimmed by 1 base and the J gene end by 6 bases; junction bases not matched to a gene: 15. CDR3 amino acids: CASSVNPLDREVFNSPLHF. For the CDR3, the DNA is TGTGCCAGCAGCGTAAACCCCCTGGACAGGGAAGTTTTTAATTCACCCCTCCACTTT.

J is TRBJ2-7 and V is TRBV2; D perhaps matches TRBD1 (5 bases). Between the trimmed V and J ends, which lost 5 bases and 8 bases, there was a span of 25 bases. CDR1 and CDR2 (germline): SNHLY, FYNNEI. This CDR3 spans 16 amino acids. The DNA of the CDR3 is TGTGCCAGCAGTCGTAAACAGGCGGCCAGTGGTACCAAGCAGTACTTC. This sequence encodes CASSRKQAASGTKQYF. The entire variable domain, with the rest obtained from reference TRBV2 and TRBJ2-7, is as follows: EPEVTQTPSHQVTQMGQEVILRCVPISNHLYFYWYRQILGQKVEFLVSFYNNEISEKSEIFDDQFSVERPDGSNFTLKIRSTKLEDSAMYFCASSRKQAASGTKQYFGPGTRLTVT.

The genes are TRBV7-9 and TRBJ1-3; 8 nucleotides align to TRBD1. The length of the CDR3 is 17 residues. Germline V gene sequence: CDR1 SEHNR, CDR2 FQNEAQ (reference sequence). The V segment lost 5 bases and the J segment 4 bases; nucleotides outside the gene matches: 13. Written as DNA, the CDR3 is TGTGCCAGCAGCCCAACACAACGACAGGGGACCGGAAACACCATATATTTT. This encodes CASSPTQRQGTGNTIYF.

The chain employs TRBV5-4 and TRBJ1-4, with D possibly matching TRBD1 (6 bases). Trimming cost V 4 bases and J 4 bases, with 17 bases left between them. This CDR3 is 16 amino acids long. CDR1 is SGHNT, CDR2 YYREEE, per germline (reference sequence). CDR3 residues: CASSPYLQGNNEKLFF. CDR3 DNA sequence: TGTGCCAGCAGCCCGTATCTTCAGGGGAATAATGAAAAACTGTTTTTT.

This clone showed up just a few times. The J gene is TRBJ1-1, the V gene TRBV5-1; the match to TRBD1 covers 7 bases. Germline-derived CDR1 and CDR2 are SGHRS and YFSETQ. V lost 3 bases to trimming and J lost 1 base; unmatched junction nucleotides: 6. This CDR3 contains 15 residues. This CDR3 reads CASSWKGTENTEAFF. The CDR3 DNA follows: TGCGCCAGCAGCTGGAAGGGGACAGAGAACACTGAAGCTTTCTTT.

This clone appeared a single time. CDR3 nucleotide sequence: TGTGCCAGCAGCTTGACCGGGGTCGGGTATGGCTACACCTTC. It yields the protein CASSLTGVGYGYTF. The V call is TRBV5-6, the J call TRBJ1-2; D is ambiguous. Trimming left V 1 base short and J 5 bases short, with 12 bases between. The germline V gene encodes CDR1 SGHDT and CDR2 YYEEEE. The CDR3 is 14 residues long. Together with reference TRBV5-6 and TRBJ1-2, the CDR3 gives the full variable domain: DAGVTQSPTHLIKTRGQQVTLRCSPKSGHDTVSWYQQALGQGPQFIFQYYEEEERQRGNFPDRFSGHQFPNYSSELNVNALLLGDSALYLCASSLTGVGYGYTFGSGTRLTVV.

The chain links TRBV5-1 to TRBJ1-4, with TRBD1 matching 10 bases. The CDR3 length is 13 residues. Germline trimming cut 7 bases from V and 4 bases from J; bases unmatched to any gene: 1. In germline, CDR1 is SGHRS, CDR2 YFSETQ. CDR3 sequence: CASGTGVNEKLFF. The CDR3 DNA reads TGCGCCAGCGGGACAGGGGTTAATGAAAAACTGTTTTTT. Full variable domain (remainder filled in from reference TRBV5-1 and TRBJ1-4): KAGVTQTPRYLIKTRGQQVTLSCSPISGHRSVSWYQQTPGQGLQFLFEYFSETQRNKGNFPGRFSGRQFSNSRSEMNVSTLELGDSALYLCASGTGVNEKLFFGSGTQLSVL.

The chain is built from TRBV18 and TRBJ1-1; TRBD1 is a possible D gene (6 bases). The CDR3 has 13 residues. With 3 bases removed from V and 11 bases from J, the gap between germline ends came to 16 bases. The germline V gene encodes CDR1 KGHSH and CDR2 LQKENI. The CDR3 here is CASSPSTGVRAFF. The CDR3 DNA reads TGTGCCAGCTCACCCTCGACAGGCGTAAGGGCTTTCTTT.

The chain is built from TRBV7-2 and TRBJ2-1; the D is unclear. The CDR3 extends over 13 amino acids. Trimming removed 5 bases from V and 5 bases from J, with 10 bases in between. Germline lookup yields CDR1 SGHTA and CDR2 FQGNSA. The CDR3 nucleotides are TGTGCCAGCAGCCGTCAACGGAACAATGAGCAGTTCTTC. It is translated as CASSRQRNNEQFF.

This clone appeared a single time. The rearrangement uses TRBV19 and TRBJ1-1, with TRBD1 identical over 10 bases. Per germline, CDR1 LNHDA and CDR2 SQIVND (reference sequence). The CDR3 is made up of 14 amino acids. V was pared by 5 bases and J by 4 bases, with 4 bases of the junction left unmatched. The CDR3 is CASSFGTGVTEAFF. The CDR3 DNA sequence: TGTGCCAGTAGTTTCGGGACAGGGGTCACTGAAGCTTTCTTT.

This sequence joins TRBV7-9 and TRBJ1-6; D remains unclear. V was clipped by 5 bases and J by 10 bases, with 18 bases between them. Looked up from germline, CDR1 is SEHNR and CDR2 is FQNEAQ (reference sequence). The CDR3 has 15 residues. CDR3 sequence (DNA): TGTGCCAGCAGCCCACCGGACCCGGGTTTATCACCCCTCCACTTT. Amino acid sequence: CASSPPDPGLSPLHF. The variable domain in full, with the rest retrieved from reference TRBV7-9 and TRBJ1-6, is DTGVSQNPRHKITKRGQNVTFRCDPISEHNRLYWYRQTLGQGPEFLTYFQNEAQLEKSRLLSDRFSAERPKGSFSTLEIQRTEQGDSAMYLCASSPPDPGLSPLHFGNGTRLTVT.

In regard to this clone: Germline is not matched at one junction end, which may reflect a read error. The rearrangement links TRBV2 to TRBJ1-1; a weak D match, TRBD1 (6 bases). Per germline, CDR1 SNHLY and CDR2 FYNNEI. This CDR3 region has 12 residues. CDR3 sequence (DNA): TGTGCCAGCACCAGCGACAGGTTAAGTGGGATCTTT. This translates into CASTSDRLSGIF. Full variable domain (outside the CDR3, taken from reference TRBV2 and TRBJ1-1): EPEVTQTPSHQVTQMGQEVILRCVPISNHLYFYWYRQILGQKVEFLVSFYNNEISEKSEIFDDQFSVERPDGSNFTLKIRSTKLEDSAMYFCASTSDRLSGIFGQGTRLTVV.

The chain combines TRBV6-5 with TRBJ2-6; TRBD1 agrees at 7 bases. This CDR3 comprises 15 residues. Losses at the gene ends were 6 bases for V and 2 bases for J; bases not matched to a gene: 4. Germline CDR1 MNHEY, CDR2 SVGAGI. Here the CDR3 reads CASRPDRAGANVLTF. CDR3 DNA sequence: TGTGCCAGCAGACCTGACAGGGCTGGGGCCAACGTCCTGACTTTC.

V gene TRBV6-4 combines with J gene TRBJ1-3; TRBD1 is a possible D gene (6 bases). This CDR3 region has 19 residues. Germline lookup yields CDR1 MRHNA and CDR2 SNTAGT. Trimming removed 0 bases at V and 0 bases at J, with 18 bases between. The CDR3 DNA reads TGTGCCAGCAGTGACTCTACAGGGTGTAGTTTGTTCTCTGGAAACACCATATATTTT. This encodes CASSDSTGCSLFSGNTIYF.

V and J are TRBV5-6 and TRBJ1-1; D is unclear. V was pared by 4 bases and J by 5 bases, with 9 bases between. The CDR3 has 12 amino acids. The germline gives CDR1 SGHDT, CDR2 YYEEEE. Here the CDR3 reads CASSAGVTEAFF. DNA of the CDR3: TGTGCCAGCAGCGCGGGAGTAACTGAAGCTTTCTTT.

This chain joins TRBV5-1 and TRBJ1-1, with D tentatively TRBD1 (6 bases). CDR1 and CDR2 (germline): SGHRS, YFSETQ. V was clipped by 4 bases and J by 10 bases, with 20 bases between them. The CDR3 totals 14 residues. The CDR3 region has the DNA TGCGCCAGCAGCGTAGAGGGGGAGTTGATAGGAGCTTTCTTT. This codes for CASSVEGELIGAFF.